Detailed here is one T cell receptor (beta chain). Germline V lookup: CDR1 MNHEY, CDR2 SVGAGI. The CDR3 contains 14 residues. V gave up 8 bases and J gave up 7 bases, with 17 bases separating them. Profiling relied on immunoSEQ multiplex PCR, and the TCRdb table lists in-frame clones only, not all of them. The sample shows tens of thousands of clones, about nine tenths of them seen only once. The sample originates from a study of blood T cell repertoires in COVID-19. This receptor was obtained from a man aged 55 to 70 with acute or convalescent COVID-19. The rearrangement joins TRBV6-5 to TRBJ1-4; maybe TRBD1 (6 bases). Sequencing was performed on peripheral blood. DNA for the CDR3: TGTGCCAGCCAGGCAGGGGCTCGGGGTGAAAAACTGTTTTTT. Amino acid sequence: CASQAGARGEKLFF.